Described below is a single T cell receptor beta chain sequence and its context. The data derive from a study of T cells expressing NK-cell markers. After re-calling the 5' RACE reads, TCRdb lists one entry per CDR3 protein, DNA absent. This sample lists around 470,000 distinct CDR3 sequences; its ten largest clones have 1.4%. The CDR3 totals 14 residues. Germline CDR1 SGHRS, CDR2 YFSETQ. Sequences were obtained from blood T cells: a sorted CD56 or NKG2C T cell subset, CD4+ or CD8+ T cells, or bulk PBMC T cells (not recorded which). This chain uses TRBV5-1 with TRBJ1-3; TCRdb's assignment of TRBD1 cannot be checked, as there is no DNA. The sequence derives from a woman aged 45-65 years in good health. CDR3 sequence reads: CASQAGASGNTIYF.